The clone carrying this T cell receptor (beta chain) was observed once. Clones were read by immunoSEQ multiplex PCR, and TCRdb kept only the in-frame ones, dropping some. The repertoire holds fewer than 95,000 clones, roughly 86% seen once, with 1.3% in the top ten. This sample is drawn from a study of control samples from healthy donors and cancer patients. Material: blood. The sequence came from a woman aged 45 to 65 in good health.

CDR3 sequence (DNA): TGTGCCAGCAGCTTGGGTTCGGGAGGGAACTCCTACGAGCAGTACTTC. Amino acid sequence: CASSLGSGGNSYEQYF. V usage is TRBV5-4 and J usage is TRBJ2-7; TRBD2 aligns across 8 bases. V shed 0 bases and J 0 bases; nucleotides not matched to a gene: 5. Germline V gene lookup returns CDR1 SGHNT and CDR2 YYREEE (reference sequence). The CDR3 has 16 residues.